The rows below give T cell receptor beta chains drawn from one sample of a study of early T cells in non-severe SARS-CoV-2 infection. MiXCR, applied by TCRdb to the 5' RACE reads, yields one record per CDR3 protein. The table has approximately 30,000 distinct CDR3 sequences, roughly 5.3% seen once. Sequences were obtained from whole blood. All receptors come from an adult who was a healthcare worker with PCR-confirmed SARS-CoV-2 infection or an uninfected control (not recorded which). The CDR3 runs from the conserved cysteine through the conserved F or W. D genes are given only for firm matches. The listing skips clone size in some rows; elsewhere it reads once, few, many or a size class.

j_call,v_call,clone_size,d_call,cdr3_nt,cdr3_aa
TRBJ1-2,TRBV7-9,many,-,TGTGCCAGCAGCCCAAGAGAAAGACAAACTAGGAACTATGGCTACACCTTC,CASSPRERQTRNYGYTF
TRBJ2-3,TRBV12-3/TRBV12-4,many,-,TGTGCCAGCAGTTACATTGCTAGCACAGATACGCAGTATTTT,CASSYIASTDTQYF
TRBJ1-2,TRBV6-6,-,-,TGTGCCAGCAGTTACTCGACCAGGGAGAATGGCTACACCTTC,CASSYSTRENGYTF
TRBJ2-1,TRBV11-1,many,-,TGTGCCAGCAGCTTCCAGCGGGCCACCTACAATGAGCAGTTCTTC,CASSFQRATYNEQFF
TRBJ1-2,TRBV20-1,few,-,TGCAGTGCCGGAGGGGACACCCGTAACTATGGCTACACCTTC,CSAGGDTRNYGYTF
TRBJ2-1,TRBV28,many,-,TGTGCCAGCAGTAGGATGACAGTTAATGAGCAGTTCTTC,CASSRMTVNEQFF
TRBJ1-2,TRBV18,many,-,TGTGCCAGCTCCCCCGTCAGCCAGCCAGCACATGGCTACACCTTC,CASSPVSQPAHGYTF
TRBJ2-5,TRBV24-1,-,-,TGTGCCACCAGTGATCGGAAAGGAGGGTACCAAGAGACCCAGTACTTC,CATSDRKGGYQETQYF
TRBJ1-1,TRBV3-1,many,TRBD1,TGTGCCAGCAGCCGTATTGCAGGGGGTTACACTGAAGCTTTCTTT,CASSRIAGGYTEAFF
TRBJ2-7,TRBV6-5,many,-,TGTGCCAGCAGTCCTGGGGACGGTTCCTCCTACGAGCAGTACTTC,CASSPGDGSSYEQYF
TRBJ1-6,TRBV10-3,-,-,TGTGCCATCAGTGTAGATCCAAATAATTCACCCCTCCACTTT,CAISVDPNNSPLHF
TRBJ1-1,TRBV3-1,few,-,TGTGCCAGCAGCCAAGATGGTGGCACTGAAGCTTTCTTT,CASSQDGGTEAFF
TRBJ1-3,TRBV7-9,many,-,TGTGCCAGCAGCCCTGGGACTTTTCAAGGCTCTGGAAACACCATATATTTT,CASSPGTFQGSGNTIYF
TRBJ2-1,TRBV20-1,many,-,TGCAGTGCTAGAGACCCGGGGCAGAGAGTAGATGAGCAGTTCTTC,CSARDPGQRVDEQFF
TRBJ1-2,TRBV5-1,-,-,TGCGCCAGCAGCTTGGACCAGGGTCGCTATGGCTACACCTTC,CASSLDQGRYGYTF
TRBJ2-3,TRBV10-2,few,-,TGCGCCACCCGAGCACTGGACGAAGTCACAACGCAGTATTTT,CATRALDEVTTQYF
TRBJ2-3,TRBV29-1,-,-,TGCAGCGTTGGGGGGAACATCGGACCTACCACAGATACGCAGTATTTT,CSVGGNIGPTTDTQYF
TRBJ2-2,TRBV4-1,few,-,TGCGCCAGCTCCCACCCCTTAGACACGAACACCGGGGAGCTGTTTTTT,CASSHPLDTNTGELFF
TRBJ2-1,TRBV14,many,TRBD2,TGTGCCAGCAGCCCAGCGGGGGTATTAGAGCAGTTCTTC,CASSPAGVLEQFF
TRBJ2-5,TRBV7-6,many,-,TGTGCCAGCAGCCAGCAGCAGAGCGGAGAGACCCAGTACTTC,CASSQQQSGETQYF
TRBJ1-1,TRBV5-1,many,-,TGCGCCAGCAGCATGATCCCGCGGGGGACGAACACTGAAGCTTTCTTT,CASSMIPRGTNTEAFF
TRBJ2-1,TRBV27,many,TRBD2,TGTGCCAGCAGCCAGCGGGGTTTCAATGAGCAGTTCTTC,CASSQRGFNEQFF
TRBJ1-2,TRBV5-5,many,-,TGTGCCAGCAGCCCGGAGTATGATCGGAGACGAGGCTACACCTTC,CASSPEYDRRRGYTF
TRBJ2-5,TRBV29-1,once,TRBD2,TGCAGCGTTGGTAGCGGGAATCGAGAGACCCAGTACTTC,CSVGSGNRETQYF
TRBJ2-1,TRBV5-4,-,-,TGTGCCAGCAGCCCTCCAGGACCCTACAATGAGCAGTTCTTC,CASSPPGPYNEQFF
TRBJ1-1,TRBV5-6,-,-,TGTGCCAGCACCCCCGGGGCAGGGGCTTCGGCCCTGGGAGCTTTCTTT,CASTPGAGASALGAFF
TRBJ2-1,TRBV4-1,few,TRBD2,TGCGCCAGCAGACTTACTAGCGTGGGCGGCAATGAGCAGTTCTTC,CASRLTSVGGNEQFF
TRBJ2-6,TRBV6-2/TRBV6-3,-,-,TGTGCCACTGCCCCCGACAAGAGGAACTCTGGGGCCAACGTCCTGACTTTC,CATAPDKRNSGANVLTF
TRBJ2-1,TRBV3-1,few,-,TGTGCCAGCAGCCAAGAATTTCTAGTGGGGGATGAGCAGTTCTTC,CASSQEFLVGDEQFF
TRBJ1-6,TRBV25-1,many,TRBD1,TGTGCCAGCAGTGGCTCGGGACAGGGAAGGTCACCCCTCCACTTT,CASSGSGQGRSPLHF
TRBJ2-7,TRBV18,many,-,TGTGCCAGCTCCAACCAGGGGCAGGGCGACGAGCAGTACTTC,CASSNQGQGDEQYF
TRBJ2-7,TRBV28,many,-,TGTGCCAGCAGTTTAGGTCCGGGGCTCTCCTACGAGCAGTACTTC,CASSLGPGLSYEQYF